One and the same sample provided the 2 T cell receptor beta chains below, sequenced in a study of T cells after yellow fever vaccination. TCRdb re-derived calls from the 5' RACE reads in MiXCR, one entry per CDR3 protein. The table lists approximately 600,000 distinct CDR3 sequences, 12% of them singletons, with 14% to 15% in the top ten. This sample comprised PBMCs, obtained on the day of the yellow fever booster vaccination. These TCRs come from a man aged 25 to 45 who received the YFV17D yellow fever vaccine.

The V gene is TRBV10-3, the J gene TRBJ1-5; D is uncertain. CDR3 length equals 17 residues. Germline values: CDR1 ENHRY, CDR2 SYGVKD. Trimming stripped 2 bases from V and 7 bases from J, with 21 bases between. CDR3: CAISESYIGLEYQPQHF. The CDR3 DNA follows: TGTGCCATCAGTGAGAGTTACATAGGCCTGGAATACCAGCCCCAGCATTTT.

This clonotype has ten or more counts. The gene calls are TRBV6-2 or TRBV6-3 and TRBJ2-1; TRBD2 matches 7 bases. The V gene's germline CDR1 is MNHEY and CDR2 SVGEGT. J gave up 6 bases and V 5 bases, and 7 bases lay outside the gene matches. This CDR3 is built from 14 residues. The CDR3, as DNA: TGTGCCAGCAGTGGGGTAGCGGGTCTCAATGAGCAGTTCTTC. Amino acid sequence: CASSGVAGLNEQFF.